The T cell receptor (beta chain) under discussion was sequenced for a study of identical twins. The CDR3 is 15 amino acids. Germline-derived CDR1 and CDR2 are SQVTM and ANQGSEA. The V gene lost 1 base and the J gene lost 4 bases, with 11 bases spanning the gap. This clonotype has only a few counts. Antigen: not known. Notes on the study in general: Shared out-of-frame alpha sequences (those common to twins) showed excess low generation probability. Insertions were reduced in abundant cord blood beta clonotypes but not in memory repertoires.

TCRdb ran MiXCR on the 5' RACE reads and lists one entry per CDR3 protein. This sample has around 510,000 distinct CDR3 sequences, with approximately 15% found just once. These sequences were also reported in another study, on yellow fever vaccine responses in identical twins. From that report: In identical twins, vaccine T cell responses appeared partly shared and partly individual.

The source material was CD4+ T cells sorted from blood. The receptor was derived from a young woman in good health. This rearrangement joins TRBV29-1 to TRBJ2-6, with D perhaps TRBD1 (7 bases). The chain's CDR3 is CSVEGRGRGANVLTF. CDR3 DNA: TGCAGCGTTGAAGGGAGGGGGCGGGGGGCCAACGTCCTGACTTTC.